A selection of T cell receptor beta chains follows, all from one sample in a study of CD8+CD57+ T cells in acquired aplastic anemia. TCRdb reprocessed the reads via MiXCR and lists one record per CDR3 protein. Of about 200,000 distinct CDR3 sequences detected, about half appear once; the ten largest clones hold just under 20%. Sequences were obtained from sorted CD4+, CD8+, or CD8+CD57+ T cells (not recorded which) from PBMCs. The receptor set was obtained from a human donor with aplastic anemia. Each CDR3 is given with its conserved first and last residue. Fields, in order: V gene, J gene, clone size, D gene, CDR3 protein, CDR3 DNA. D genes are given only for firm matches. Clone size, where shown, is once, few, many, or a class for clones that have expanded.

TRBV25-1	TRBJ2-2	many	-	CASSAPVTGELFF	TGTGCCAGCAGTGCCCCCGTCACCGGGGAGCTGTTTTTT
TRBV6-5	TRBJ1-2	-	-	CASSYSLRAGYGYTF	TGTGCCAGCAGTTACTCGCTCCGGGCCGGCTATGGCTACACCTTC
TRBV6-7	TRBJ2-2	-	-	CASSHGPGVTGELFF	TGTGCCAGCAGCCACGGACCGGGCGTCACCGGGGAGCTGTTTTTT
TRBV4-2	TRBJ2-7	few	-	CASSQGTDEQYF	TGTGCCAGCAGCCAAGGTACCGACGAGCAGTACTTC
TRBV5-1	TRBJ1-6	many	-	CASRTGNSPLHF	TGCGCCAGCAGGACGGGCAATTCACCCCTCCACTTT
TRBV28	TRBJ1-5	-	TRBD1	CASRSGGTGHQPQHF	TGTGCCAGCCGAAGCGGGGGGACAGGGCATCAGCCCCAGCATTTT
TRBV7-2	TRBJ2-7	-	-	CASSSVTGQRVYEQYF	TGTGCCAGCAGCTCAGTTACCGGACAGCGAGTCTACGAGCAGTACTTC
TRBV19	TRBJ2-7	-	TRBD1	CASRNPGQGGVEQYF	TGTGCCAGTAGAAACCCGGGACAGGGGGGCGTCGAGCAGTACTTC
TRBV5-4	TRBJ2-7	-	-	CASSLGWGTYEQYF	TGTGCCAGCAGCTTGGGATGGGGCACCTACGAGCAGTACTTC
TRBV15	TRBJ2-3	-	TRBD2	CATILIRLAGVPDTQYF	TGTGCCACCATCCTAATCCGACTAGCGGGAGTTCCAGATACGCAGTATTTT